These 13 T cell receptor beta chains originate from one sample sequenced in a study of control samples from healthy donors and cancer patients. Clones were read by immunoSEQ multiplex PCR, and TCRdb kept only the in-frame ones, dropping some. The table lists about 130,000 clones, about 90% of them singletons. The sequencing sample was made of blood. These receptors were obtained from a woman between 45 and 65 years old in good health.

The V gene is TRBV5-1, the J gene TRBJ2-1, with TRBD2 as a possible D gene (6 bases). Germline loops: CDR1 SGHRS, CDR2 YFSETQ. V gave up 7 bases and J gave up 4 bases, with 18 bases separating them. The CDR3 has 15 residues. The CDR3, as DNA: TGCGCCAGCGGAGGGACGAGTAGGACATACAATGAGCAGTTCTTC. Residues: CASGGTSRTYNEQFF. Full variable domain (remainder filled in from reference TRBV5-1 and TRBJ2-1): KAGVTQTPRYLIKTRGQQVTLSCSPISGHRSVSWYQQTPGQGLQFLFEYFSETQRNKGNFPGRFSGRQFSNSRSEMNVSTLELGDSALYLCASGGTSRTYNEQFFGPGTRLTVL.

This chain links TRBV19 with TRBJ1-6; D ambiguous. V dropped 7 bases and J dropped 7 bases, with 14 bases sitting between them. Germline V gene sequence: CDR1 LNHDA, CDR2 SQIVND (reference sequence). The length of the CDR3 is 14 residues. CDR3 nucleotides: TGTGCCAGTAACGGGCTAGGCCTAAATTCACCCCTCCACTTT. The encoded protein is CASNGLGLNSPLHF.

The CDR3, as DNA: TGTGCCAGCAGCCACGGGGGCAGCAATCAGCCCCAGCATTTT. It yields the protein CASSHGGSNQPQHF. The gene calls are TRBV5-4 and TRBJ1-5; D perhaps matches TRBD1 (6 bases). CDR1 is SGHNT and CDR2 is YYREEE in the germline V gene (reference sequence). There are 14 residues in the CDR3. V was cut by 4 bases and J by 1 base, with 9 bases left in between.

The rearrangement links TRBV6-5 to TRBJ1-1; 7 bases map to TRBD1. V dropped 8 bases and J dropped 0; count of bases not matched to a gene: 3. This CDR3 is built from 13 residues. Per the germline V gene, CDR1 is MNHEY and CDR2 is SVGAGI. The CDR3 protein is CASATGMNTEAFF. CDR3 coding DNA: TGTGCCAGCGCGACAGGGATGAACACTGAAGCTTTCTTT.

This chain links TRBV5-6 with TRBJ1-3; no clear D gene. This CDR3 comprises 15 residues. Trimming shortened V by 5 bases and J by 0 bases, and 12 bases separated the two germline ends. Germline V gene lookup returns CDR1 SGHDT and CDR2 YYEEEE. Written as DNA, the CDR3 is TGTGCCAGCAGGGACGGAGATTACTCTGGAAACACCATATATTTT. Translating gives CASRDGDYSGNTIYF.

The chain links TRBV19 to TRBJ1-2, with a tentative D call TRBD1 (5 bases). The CDR3 consists of 14 residues. V was cut by 8 bases and J by 6 bases, with 19 bases left in between. Germline V gene data show CDR1 as LNHDA and CDR2 as SQIVND (reference sequence). As DNA, the CDR3 is TGTGCCAGTTCCCTCCGGCAGGGTGTAGATGGCTACACCTTC. Its protein product is CASSLRQGVDGYTF.

There are a few counts of this clone. The chain joins TRBV6-2 or TRBV6-3 to TRBJ1-1; TRBD1 aligns across 7 bases. V lost 5 bases to trimming and J lost 1 base; unmatched junction nucleotides: 1. The CDR3 consists of 13 residues. Looked up from germline, CDR1 is MNHEY and CDR2 is SVGEGT. For the CDR3, the DNA is TGTGCCAGCAGTGACAGGGAGAACACTGAAGCTTTCTTT. Residues: CASSDRENTEAFF.

The gene calls are TRBV5-1 and TRBJ2-7, with 9 bases that match TRBD2. V gave up 2 bases and J gave up 5 bases; unmatched junction bases: 17. This CDR3 region has 18 residues. Germline CDR1 SGHRS, CDR2 YFSETQ. The CDR3 is CASSFGTGTSWEGDEQYF. The CDR3 DNA reads as TGCGCCAGCAGCTTTGGGACCGGGACTAGCTGGGAGGGTGACGAGCAGTACTTC. The full variable domain, its missing parts supplied by reference TRBV5-1 and TRBJ2-7, is KAGVTQTPRYLIKTRGQQVTLSCSPISGHRSVSWYQQTPGQGLQFLFEYFSETQRNKGNFPGRFSGRQFSNSRSEMNVSTLELGDSALYLCASSFGTGTSWEGDEQYFGPGTRLTVT.

Comment on this clone: The sample carries other DNA sequences with the same CDR3. V gene TRBV6-2 or TRBV6-3 combines with J gene TRBJ1-5; D might be TRBD1 (5 bases). The V end was cut by 3 bases, the J end by 9 bases, with 24 bases between. The CDR3 loop spans 17 amino acids. Germline CDR1 is MNHEY and CDR2 is SVGEGT. The CDR3: CASSYNGGGVGGLPQHF. DNA for the CDR3: TGTGCCAGCAGTTATAACGGCGGGGGAGTGGGGGGTCTGCCCCAGCATTTT.

The rearrangement joins TRBV6-5 to TRBJ2-7; 10 positions match TRBD2. The CDR3 has 16 amino acids. The germline CDR1 and CDR2 sequences are MNHEY and SVGAGI. Losses at the gene ends were 4 bases for V and 4 bases for J; bases not matched to a gene: 10. The CDR3 is CASSSAQSGRVYEQYF. CDR3 bases: TGTGCCAGCAGTTCCGCCCAAAGCGGGAGGGTTTACGAGCAGTACTTC.

This chain links TRBV4-1 with TRBJ2-3; 8 nucleotides line up with TRBD1. The V gene's germline CDR1 is MGHRA and CDR2 YSYEKL. V was clipped by 5 bases and J by 5 bases; unmatched bases: 15. The CDR3 runs to 17 residues. CDR3 in amino acids: CASSEGTADRARDTQYF. The CDR3, as DNA: TGCGCCAGCAGCGAAGGGACAGCGGACAGGGCAAGAGATACGCAGTATTTT.

This rearrangement joins TRBV5-1 to TRBJ2-3, with TRBD1 matching 10 bases. Germline CDR1 reads SGHRS; CDR2 reads YFSETQ. The trim removed 3 bases at V and 3 bases at J, leaving 7 bases unmatched. The length of the CDR3 is 16 residues. This CDR3 is CASSSGQGGRTDTQYF. CDR3 sequence (DNA): TGCGCCAGCAGCTCCGGACAGGGGGGTAGGACAGATACGCAGTATTTT.

This clone was recorded only once. The gene calls are TRBV6-6 and TRBJ1-1; 8 positions agree with TRBD1. Trimming removed 0 bases from V and 9 bases from J; junction bases left unmatched: 9. CDR1 and CDR2 from the germline V gene are MNHNY and SVGAGI (reference sequence). CDR3 size: 15 residues. The CDR3, as DNA: TGTGCCAGCAGTTACTCGGCAGGGGGCTCGGTCAAAGCTTTCTTT. Residues: CASSYSAGGSVKAFF.